This T cell receptor beta chain is drawn from a study of long-term antiretroviral therapy in people with HIV. Notes on the study in general: HIV repertoires had narrower CDR3 length ranges than controls. ART adherence, viral resistance and therapy changes went unrecorded.

Germline V lookup: CDR1 WSHSY, CDR2 SAAADI. The CDR3 has 13 amino acids. The trim removed 5 bases at V and 10 bases at J, leaving 5 bases unmatched. This clone has only a few counts. The antigen remains undetermined. Researchers report immunoSEQ v3.0 was run at survey level. Clones were sequenced by immunoSEQ multiplex PCR, and TCRdb holds only the in-frame ones, with some missing. This sample yields roughly 17,000 clones, of which about 80% are seen a single time; roughly 8.6% belongs to the top ten. The J gene is TRBJ1-6, the V gene TRBV10-2; 7 bases are shared with TRBD1. This TCR came from a man over 45 with HIV. The sample in question was unsorted PBMCs, obtained 0.3 years before starting antiretroviral therapy. The CDR3 nucleotides are TGCGCCAGCAGTCGTCAGGGGGAATCACCCCTCCACTTT. Its translation is CASSRQGESPLHF.